A selection of T cell receptor beta chains follows, all from one sample in a study of T-cell reconstitution after alpha-beta-depleted transplantation in children. TCRdb processed the PCR reads anew with MiXCR; each CDR3 protein has one entry. The sample has 350,000 to 500,000 distinct CDR3 sequences; approximately 41% are singletons. The specimen was PBMCs, collected before TCRalphabeta/CD19-depleted stem cell transplant. The receptors shown here come from a girl aged 2 to 9 with aplastic anemia, due to receive a stem cell transplant. CDR3s include the opening cysteine and the closing phenylalanine or tryptophan. Fields, in order: D gene, clone size, J gene, V gene, CDR3 length, CDR3 protein, CDR3 DNA. D genes are given only for firm matches. Clone size appears in some rows only: once, few, many, or a class for an expanded clone.

- - TRBJ2-5 TRBV9 16 CASSVWGRDAQETQYF TGTGCCAGCAGCGTATGGGGGCGGGATGCGCAAGAGACCCAGTACTTC
TRBD2 - TRBJ2-1 TRBV5-1 13 CASSGGLVDEQFF TGCGCCAGCAGCGGGGGACTAGTGGATGAGCAGTTCTTC
TRBD2 - TRBJ2-1 TRBV6-2/TRBV6-3 17 CASRRSFGGRVYNEQFF TGTGCCAGCAGACGGAGTTTTGGCGGGAGGGTTTACAATGAGCAGTTCTTC
TRBD1 - TRBJ2-3 TRBV12-3/TRBV12-4 14 CASALGGEADTQYF TGTGCCAGCGCACTAGGGGGCGAGGCAGATACGCAGTATTTT
- - TRBJ2-6 TRBV6-5 17 CASSLTDSPSGANVLTF TGTGCCAGCAGTTTAACGGACAGCCCCTCTGGGGCCAACGTCCTGACTTTC
- many TRBJ1-2 TRBV20-1 15 CSARDLSGFNYGYTF TGCAGTGCTAGAGATCTGTCCGGGTTCAACTATGGCTACACCTTC
- - TRBJ2-1 TRBV5-5 16 CASSKLAGASYNEQFF TGTGCCAGCAGCAAATTGGCGGGGGCTTCCTACAATGAGCAGTTCTTC
- - TRBJ2-1 TRBV27 13 CSSSLSWGNEQFF TGTTCCAGCAGTTTATCTTGGGGAAATGAGCAGTTCTTC
- - TRBJ1-3 TRBV3-1 18 CASSQDSFRDFSGNTIYF TGTGCCAGCAGCCAAGACAGCTTTCGGGACTTCTCTGGAAACACCATATATTTT
- - TRBJ2-7 TRBV20-1 14 CSARDSAGIHEQYF TGCAGTGCTAGAGATTCCGCGGGTATCCACGAGCAGTACTTC
- few TRBJ2-5 TRBV20-1 14 CSASHRAYQETQYF TGCAGTGCTAGCCACAGGGCGTACCAAGAGACCCAGTACTTC
- many TRBJ2-3 TRBV3-1 16 CASSQDGASGTDTQYF TGTGCCAGCAGCCAAGATGGGGCTAGCGGCACAGATACGCAGTATTTT
TRBD2 - TRBJ2-5 TRBV6-1 14 CASQSSGLGGTQYF TGTGCCAGCCAATCTAGCGGACTAGGTGGGACCCAGTACTTC
- - TRBJ2-3 TRBV20-1 15 CSASQPSASTDTQYF TGCAGTGCTAGTCAGCCTAGCGCCTCCACAGATACGCAGTATTTT
- many TRBJ2-2 TRBV11-2 14 CASSLTGSTGELFF TGTGCCAGCAGCTTAACAGGGAGCACCGGGGAGCTGTTTTTT
- - TRBJ2-3 TRBV7-9 15 CASSLQGFGTDTQYF TGTGCCAGCAGCCTCCAGGGGTTTGGTACAGATACGCAGTATTTT
- many TRBJ2-1 TRBV5-1 12 CASSHTREIQFF TGCGCCAGCAGCCACACCCGCGAGATACAGTTCTTC
TRBD1 - TRBJ2-7 TRBV6-1 14 CASSPRQGIPEQYF TGTGCCAGCAGTCCCCGACAGGGAATCCCCGAGCAGTACTTC
- - TRBJ2-2 TRBV29-1 14 CSVEGTQGTGELFF TGCAGCGTTGAGGGGACACAGGGCACCGGGGAGCTGTTTTTT
TRBD1 many TRBJ2-1 TRBV6-1 16 CASTHRGPVSYNEQFF TGTGCCAGCACCCACAGGGGACCGGTATCCTACAATGAGCAGTTCTTC
- - TRBJ1-1 TRBV6-1 14 CASRVTVGGTEAFF TGTGCCAGCAGAGTGACGGTTGGGGGCACTGAAGCTTTCTTT
- - TRBJ2-7 TRBV5-1 13 CASSLDSPFEQYF TGCGCCAGCAGCTTGGACAGTCCTTTCGAGCAGTACTTC
- - TRBJ2-1 TRBV7-3 15 CASSLQANSYNEQFF TGTGCCAGCAGCTTACAAGCTAACTCCTACAATGAGCAGTTCTTC
- few TRBJ2-5 TRBV11-3 13 CASSAGPLETQYF TGTGCCAGCAGCGCGGGACCTCTGGAGACCCAGTACTTC
- once TRBJ2-1 TRBV7-8 15 CASSLDPGEYNEQFF TGTGCCAGCAGCTTAGACCCAGGGGAATACAATGAGCAGTTCTTC
- few TRBJ2-7 TRBV4-1 13 CASSHAGSYEQYF TGCGCCAGCAGCCACGCCGGGTCCTACGAGCAGTACTTC
- many TRBJ2-1 TRBV20-1 13 CSARSRALGEQFF TGCAGTGCTAGATCTCGGGCCTTGGGTGAGCAGTTCTTC
TRBD1 many TRBJ2-4 TRBV7-2 16 CASSAYLSDRDHIQYF TGTGCCAGCAGCGCCTATCTATCGGACAGGGATCACATTCAGTACTTC
TRBD2 once TRBJ2-5 TRBV4-2 18 CASSQVGGAGEGKETQYF TGTGCCAGCAGCCAAGTTGGGGGAGCGGGAGAGGGGAAAGAGACCCAGTACTTC
TRBD1 - TRBJ1-1 TRBV20-1 18 CSARGGLGQGLLVAEAFF TGCAGTGCTAGAGGGGGTTTAGGACAGGGGCTTTTAGTGGCTGAAGCTTTCTTT
TRBD2 - TRBJ2-5 TRBV5-1 16 CASSTLGLAVKETQYF TGCGCCAGCAGTACCCTGGGACTAGCGGTCAAAGAGACCCAGTACTTC
TRBD2 few TRBJ2-3 TRBV20-1 13 CSATGTRTDTQYF TGCAGTGCAACCGGGACTAGAACAGATACGCAGTATTTT
- few TRBJ2-7 TRBV7-2 17 CASSLASSGWGAYEQYF TGTGCCAGCAGCTTAGCGTCTAGCGGATGGGGGGCGTACGAGCAGTACTTC
TRBD1 - TRBJ2-3 TRBV10-2 15 CASSDRGRIADTQYF TGCGCCAGCAGCGACAGGGGGCGCATCGCAGATACGCAGTATTTT
- - TRBJ2-1 TRBV4-1 13 CASSQGRENEQFF TGCGCCAGCAGCCAAGGTAGGGAAAATGAGCAGTTCTTC
TRBD1 - TRBJ1-1 TRBV29-1 12 CSVHRDRAEAFF TGCAGCGTTCACCGGGACAGAGCTGAAGCTTTCTTT
TRBD1 - TRBJ2-7 TRBV7-2 15 CASSLGQGGPYEQYF TGTGCCAGCAGCTTGGGACAGGGTGGACCCTACGAGCAGTACTTC